These T cell receptor beta chains were read from a single sample in a study of shared T cell receptors in the human thymus. The assay was immunoSEQ multiplex PCR, and TCRdb's table has in-frame clones only and misses some. The sample lists over 350,000 clones; roughly 94% were seen once. Sequences were obtained from thymocytes. These receptors all stem from a human donor. The conserved cysteine and the conserved F or W are not part of the CDR3 here.

length,J,V,CDR3
12,TRBJ2-7,TRBV27,ASSLDSTAYEQY
14,TRBJ2-1,TRBV7-3,ASSLQGLAEIREQF
9,TRBJ1-1,TRBV28,ASTRPPTAF
11,TRBJ1-1,TRBV6-4,ASSAGRGTEAF
17,TRBJ2-7,TRBV7-4,ASSPWAYLAGGRKFEQY
10,TRBJ2-1,TRBV10-3,AKTHSGHEQF
12,TRBJ1-2,TRBV15,ATSVETGEQGYT
16,TRBJ2-1,TRBV6-4,ASSVLPPGQSSYNEQF
11,TRBJ2-7,TRBV10-2,ASRSDRTDEQY
16,TRBJ2-3,TRBV7-9,ASSLGRFTGANTDTQY
12,TRBJ1-2,TRBV27,ASKGQNRNYGYT
13,TRBJ2-7,TRBV6-6,ASSYSEHSPYEQY
13,TRBJ2-7,TRBV15,ATSRFVTDAYEQY
11,TRBJ1-1,TRBV29-1,SVEWWGGTEAF
13,TRBJ2-1,TRBV5-6,ASSWRVDPYNEQF
11,TRBJ1-2,TRBV15,ATSRDRAYGYT
15,TRBJ2-2,TRBV15,ATSRDEEQELTGELF
16,TRBJ2-1,TRBV5-4,ASSSPQIPGLEKNEQF
13,TRBJ2-2,TRBV7-8,ASSERDSYTGELF
10,TRBJ2-7,TRBV6-6,ASMGDLNEQY
14,TRBJ2-3,TRBV7-6,ASSLAYGLYGDTQY
9,TRBJ2-1,TRBV11-3,ASALGGEQF
11,TRBJ1-1,TRBV10-3,AISEKRGIRAF
14,TRBJ2-4,TRBV7-2,ASSSSGSRYKNIQY
9,TRBJ2-7,TRBV6-5,ASSSGTGQY
12,TRBJ2-1,TRBV7-6,ASSLAGAYNEQF
13,TRBJ2-5,TRBV28,ASSFLAGGGKTQY
10,TRBJ2-1,TRBV7-9,ASSWVNNEQF
9,TRBJ1-2,TRBV29-1,SVEVPYGYT
12,TRBJ2-7,TRBV5-1,ASSLRGKSYEQY
17,TRBJ2-7,TRBV5-1,ASSRPGTASAGGGGEQY
15,TRBJ2-1,TRBV19,ASSIRSGPHNYNEQF
15,TRBJ2-7,TRBV4-1,ASSQSPTGKGSYEQY
11,TRBJ2-7,TRBV25-1,ASSGTNYDEQY
14,TRBJ2-1,TRBV28,ASRNRGASGFNEQF
14,TRBJ1-2,TRBV2,ASSEPGHSVTYGYT
11,TRBJ2-1,TRBV10-3,AISGGYYNEQF
11,TRBJ1-1,TRBV4-2,ASSQVGNTEAF
12,TRBJ1-2,TRBV10-3,AISGDRANYGYT
13,TRBJ2-7,TRBV6-5,ASSRGGRPSYEQY
17,TRBJ2-3,TRBV18,ASSPPLLGQDVPPDTQY
14,TRBJ2-1,TRBV5-4,ASSQGVGSFYNEQF
12,TRBJ2-4,TRBV15,ATSRDRRWETQY
15,TRBJ2-3,TRBV9,ASSVVPQTGEGDTQY
11,TRBJ2-7,TRBV28,AIRTRGAYEQY
15,TRBJ1-2,TRBV28,ASSLRQGTTPAYGYT
14,TRBJ2-1,TRBV28,ASSLQGWGDTNEQF
12,TRBJ2-4,TRBV7-2,ASSARVAKNIQY
13,TRBJ2-7,TRBV7-8,ASSLVRGRVYEQY
13,TRBJ2-1,TRBV4-3,ASSQAGGAYNEQF
14,TRBJ2-1,TRBV11-2,ASNDLRQGGYNEQF
14,TRBJ2-1,TRBV28,ASSNGTDVSLGEQF
11,TRBJ1-3,TRBV19,ASSISLGNTIY
16,TRBJ2-1,TRBV27,ASSLRPGTTTPYNEQF
13,TRBJ1-1,TRBV28,ASSPWLWENTEAF
18,TRBJ1-1,TRBV10-3,AISEPSGWEGARNPTEAF
13,TRBJ2-7,TRBV30,AWSVKRGWTYEQY
13,TRBJ2-7,TRBV7-8,ASSYKDSSPYEQY
15,TRBJ2-7,TRBV30,AWSKGALVGRAYEQY